A selection of T cell receptor beta chains follows, all from one sample in a study of post-analysis software for immune sequencing data. TCRdb independently ran MiXCR on the PCR reads; one entry per CDR3 protein. The table has 700,000 to 800,000 distinct CDR3 sequences, 25% to 30% seen once. Specimen: blood. The source is a girl aged 10 to 17 with multiple sclerosis. Both conserved end residues are part of each CDR3. The order of the fields is CDR3 protein, CDR3 DNA, J gene, clone size, V gene, D gene. The D gene is left open where the match is weak. Some rows mark clone size as missing; the rest say once, few, many or name a class of expanded clone.

CSARGVSRTLRGNEQFF TGCAGTGCCAGAGGGGTCTCCAGGACGTTACGCGGAAATGAGCAGTTCTTC TRBJ2-1 few TRBV20-1 NA
CASSWSPSYEQYF TGTGCCAGCAGCTGGTCCCCATCCTACGAGCAGTACTTC TRBJ2-7 NA TRBV7-2 NA
CASSLGVAYGYTF TGCGCCAGCAGCTTGGGGGTGGCGTACGGCTACACCTTC TRBJ1-2 few TRBV5-1 NA
CASIVRDFTLNTEAFF TGTGCCAGCATCGTCCGGGATTTCACATTGAACACTGAAGCTTTCTTT TRBJ1-1 once TRBV5-5 NA
CASSLDPAGATDTQYF TGCGCCAGCAGCTTGGATCCAGCGGGGGCCACAGATACGCAGTATTTT TRBJ2-3 once TRBV5-1 TRBD2
CASSLVAGGLNEQFF TGCGCCAGCAGCTTGGTAGCGGGGGGGTTAAATGAGCAGTTCTTC TRBJ2-1 NA TRBV5-1 TRBD2
CASSQNRQAEKLFF TGTGCCAGCAGCCAGAATCGACAGGCGGAAAAACTGTTTTTT TRBJ1-4 few TRBV6-6 NA
CASSQLVGADTQYF TGTGCCAGCAGTCAACTAGTTGGAGCAGATACGCAGTATTTT TRBJ2-3 NA TRBV28 NA
CASSPLGPNQETQYF TGTGCCAGCAGTCCCCTAGGGCCCAATCAAGAGACCCAGTACTTC TRBJ2-5 NA TRBV6-6 NA
CATSRDRQGLGEQYF TGTGCCACCAGCAGAGACCGGCAGGGACTAGGAGAGCAGTACTTC TRBJ2-5 NA TRBV15 TRBD2
CASSLSTGGGYEQYF TGTGCCAGCAGCCTAAGCACAGGGGGCGGCTACGAGCAGTACTTC TRBJ2-7 NA TRBV7-2 TRBD1
CASSSRQGSTDTQYF TGTGCCAGCAGCTCAAGACAGGGATCAACAGATACGCAGTATTTT TRBJ2-3 many TRBV4-2 TRBD1
CAISDEITIALPGELFF TGTGCCATCAGTGACGAGATTACAATAGCCCTTCCCGGGGAGCTGTTTTTT TRBJ2-2 NA TRBV10-3 NA
CSARGQQGRREQYF TGCAGTGCTAGAGGTCAGCAGGGTCGGCGCGAGCAGTACTTC TRBJ2-7 NA TRBV20-1 NA
CSVDQGPSYEQYF TGCAGCGTTGACCAGGGCCCTTCCTACGAGCAGTACTTC TRBJ2-7 NA TRBV29-1 NA
CASSSGTVGNSPLHF TGTGCCAGCAGCTCCGGGACAGTGGGTAATTCACCCCTCCACTTT TRBJ1-6 few TRBV6-6 TRBD1
CASSPDRASPLHF TGTGCCAGCAGCCCGGACAGGGCTTCACCCCTCCACTTT TRBJ1-6 few TRBV28 TRBD1
CASSSPGYSGNTIYF TGTGCCAGCAGTTCACCCGGGTACTCTGGAAACACCATATATTTT TRBJ1-3 NA TRBV28 NA
CASSLIASGDYNEQFF TGCGCCAGCAGCCTGATCGCTAGCGGGGATTACAATGAGCAGTTCTTC TRBJ2-1 many TRBV5-1 TRBD2
CASSYARGDRSIGNEQFF TGTGCCAGCAGTTACGCCAGGGGCGACAGGAGTATAGGCAATGAGCAGTTCTTC TRBJ2-1 few TRBV6-6 NA
CASIEAGGGGNTIYF TGTGCCAGCATTGAGGCGGGGGGCGGTGGAAACACCATATATTTT TRBJ1-3 few TRBV6-5 NA
CASSPQGPLETQYF TGTGCCAGCTCACCACAGGGCCCCCTCGAGACCCAGTACTTC TRBJ2-5 NA TRBV18 NA
CASSLSIGRRPDTQYF TGTGCCAGCAGTTTATCGATCGGGAGGAGACCAGATACGCAGTATTTT TRBJ2-3 NA TRBV27 TRBD2
CASSLIPGEGQPQHF TGCGCCAGCAGCTTGATTCCAGGGGAAGGCCAGCCCCAGCATTTT TRBJ1-5 NA TRBV5-1 NA
CSARMATGIGNQPQHF TGCAGTGCTAGGATGGCGACAGGGATCGGCAATCAGCCCCAGCATTTT TRBJ1-5 NA TRBV20-1 TRBD1
CASSSPADWAEAEGAYNEQFF TGTGCCAGCAGTTCGCCCGCTGACTGGGCCGAGGCCGAGGGTGCTTACAATGAGCAGTTCTTC TRBJ2-1 NA TRBV12-3/TRBV12-4 NA
CASSLPTTGLADTQYF TGTGCCAGCAGCTTACCCACTACAGGGCTCGCAGATACGCAGTATTTT TRBJ2-3 NA TRBV7-9 NA
CASSPGVLGRETQYF TGTGCCAGCAGCCCGGGGGTATTGGGGAGAGAGACCCAGTACTTC TRBJ2-5 few TRBV5-4 NA
CAISGSAGGNTGELFF TGTGCCATCAGTGGCTCAGCGGGAGGGAACACCGGGGAGCTGTTTTTT TRBJ2-2 few TRBV10-3 TRBD2
CASSLGSRATNEKLFF TGTGCCAGCAGCTTAGGCTCCCGTGCAACTAATGAAAAACTGTTTTTT TRBJ1-4 NA TRBV7-9 NA
CASSNSNSYEQYF TGTGCCAGCAGCAATTCGAACAGCTACGAGCAGTACTTC TRBJ2-7 few TRBV21-1 NA
CASSPRLAGTYEQYF TGTGCCAGCAGCCCAAGACTAGCGGGGACCTACGAGCAGTACTTC TRBJ2-7 NA TRBV7-8 TRBD2
CASSQQRETYEQYF TGCGCCAGCAGCCAACAGCGGGAAACCTACGAGCAGTACTTC TRBJ2-7 few TRBV4-3 TRBD2
CSVGAEPNSYNEQYF TGCAGCGTTGGGGCCGAACCGAACTCCTACAATGAGCAGTACTTC TRBJ2-7 NA TRBV29-1 NA
CASSQDQFAGQQLFF TGCGCCAGCAGCCAAGATCAATTCGCAGGACAGCAGCTGTTTTTT TRBJ2-2 NA TRBV4-3 NA
CASSVAKGPGTDTQYF TGTGCCAGCAGCGTAGCTAAGGGACCAGGTACAGATACGCAGTATTTT TRBJ2-3 NA TRBV9 NA
CASSPNSGRTDEQYF TGTGCCAGCAGCCCTAATAGCGGGAGGACCGACGAGCAGTACTTC TRBJ2-7 NA TRBV7-2 TRBD2
CSVSETGADTQYF TGCAGCGTTTCGGAGACAGGGGCAGATACGCAGTATTTT TRBJ2-3 few TRBV29-1 TRBD1
CSVGQNEQFF TGCAGCGTTGGACAGAATGAGCAGTTCTTC TRBJ2-1 NA TRBV29-1 NA
CASSQDPLAGGNIQYF TGCGCCAGCAGCCAAGATCCACTAGCGGGAGGAAACATTCAGTACTTC TRBJ2-4 NA TRBV4-3 TRBD2
CASSGPGTGVYEQYF TGTGCCAGCAGCGGACCCGGGACAGGCGTCTACGAGCAGTACTTC TRBJ2-7 NA TRBV9 TRBD1
CASSPAGTSNQPQHF TGTGCCAGCAGTCCCGCGGGGACCAGCAATCAGCCCCAGCATTTT TRBJ1-5 NA TRBV12-3/TRBV12-4 NA
CSVGDRAFTDTQYF TGCAGCGTAGGGGACAGGGCATTCACAGATACGCAGTATTTT TRBJ2-3 NA TRBV29-1 TRBD1
CSATPEASTDTRYF TGCAGTGCTACGCCGGAAGCGAGCACAGATACGCGGTATTTT TRBJ2-3 few TRBV20-1 NA
CASSYSTGKPQHF TGTGCCAGCAGTTACTCGACAGGGAAGCCCCAGCATTTT TRBJ1-5 NA TRBV6-5 TRBD1
CASSHQWRGGSETQYF TGTGCTAGCAGCCACCAGTGGCGGGGGGGCTCGGAGACCCAGTACTTC TRBJ2-5 NA TRBV7-7 TRBD2
CASSQESSKADTQYF TGCGCCAGCAGCCAAGAATCGAGCAAAGCAGATACGCAGTATTTT TRBJ2-3 NA TRBV4-1 NA
CASSHMAGARRNEQFF TGTGCCAGCAGCCACATGGCGGGAGCCCGACGCAATGAGCAGTTCTTC TRBJ2-1 NA TRBV7-9 TRBD2
CASSLLAGVGETQYF TGTGCCAGCAGCTTACTAGCGGGAGTGGGAGAGACCCAGTACTTC TRBJ2-5 NA TRBV7-9 TRBD2
CASRTGMGNEQYF TGTGCCAGCAGAACAGGGATGGGTAACGAGCAGTACTTC TRBJ2-7 few TRBV28 NA
CASRPGIHGYTF TGTGCCAGCCGGCCAGGGATTCATGGCTACACCTTC TRBJ1-2 NA TRBV9 NA
CASSYSGLSDTQYF TGTGCCAGCAGTTACTCTGGTCTTTCAGATACGCAGTATTTT TRBJ2-3 few TRBV6-6 NA
CSASPSDRAFYEQYF TGCAGTGCTAGTCCCTCGGACAGGGCCTTCTACGAGCAGTACTTC TRBJ2-7 NA TRBV20-1 TRBD1
CASSFGPSQEQFF TGTGCCAGCAGCTTCGGACCCTCCCAGGAGCAGTTCTTC TRBJ2-1 NA TRBV7-2 NA
CSAAGTSFYEQYF TGCAGTGCCGCCGGGACTAGCTTTTACGAGCAGTACTTC TRBJ2-7 NA TRBV20-1 TRBD2